This T cell receptor beta chain was documented in a study of blood T cell repertoires in COVID-19. The overall study: COVID-19 samples, acute and convalescent, were from the United States, Italy and Spain. The cDNA or gDNA used as material had been derived from T cells, B-cell-depleted T cells, or PBMCs.

Seattle patient enrollment occurred during active infection, with longitudinal follow-up thereafter. V lost 1 base and J lost 5, with 23 bases in between. The CDR3 has 19 residues. Germline V gene data show CDR1 as KGHSH and CDR2 as LQKENI. Original handling: Using reference gene primer amplification, nucleated cell counts were estimated. Only in-frame clones appear in the TCRdb table, and some are missing; sequencing was by immunoSEQ multiplex PCR. V and J calls and clone size come straight from that table; D and trimming were deduced from the DNA. Of about 330,000 clones listed, 80% to 90% are singletons.

The genes are TRBV18 and TRBJ2-2, with D possibly TRBD2 on 6 matching bases. The sequence came from a man under 40 with COVID-19, enrolled during active disease. Sequencing used peripheral blood. CDR3 sequence reads: CASSPRLAPRGEATGELFF. CDR3 sequence (DNA): TGTGCCAGCTCACCACGTTTAGCGCCGCGGGGCGAGGCTACCGGGGAGCTGTTTTTT.